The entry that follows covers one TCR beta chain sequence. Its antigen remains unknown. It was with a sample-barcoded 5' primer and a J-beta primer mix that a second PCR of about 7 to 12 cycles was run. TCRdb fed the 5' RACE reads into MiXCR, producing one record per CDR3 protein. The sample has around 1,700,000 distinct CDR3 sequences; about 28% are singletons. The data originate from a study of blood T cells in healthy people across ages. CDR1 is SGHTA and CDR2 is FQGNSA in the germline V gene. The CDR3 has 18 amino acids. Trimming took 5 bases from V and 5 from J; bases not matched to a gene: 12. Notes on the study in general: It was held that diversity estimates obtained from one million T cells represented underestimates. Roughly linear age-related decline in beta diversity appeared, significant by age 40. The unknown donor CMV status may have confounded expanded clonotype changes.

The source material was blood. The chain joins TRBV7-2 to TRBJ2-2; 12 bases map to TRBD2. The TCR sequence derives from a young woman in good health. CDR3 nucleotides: TGTGCCAGCAGCCCCGGGACCGGACTAGCGGGACATACCGGGGAGCTGTTTTTT. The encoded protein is CASSPGTGLAGHTGELFF. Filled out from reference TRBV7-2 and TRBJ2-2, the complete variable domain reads GAGVSQSPSNKVTEKGKDVELRCDPISGHTALYWYRQSLGQGLEFLIYFQGNSAPDKSGLPSDRFSAERTGGSVSTLTIQRTQQEDSAVYLCASSPGTGLAGHTGELFFGEGSRLTVL.